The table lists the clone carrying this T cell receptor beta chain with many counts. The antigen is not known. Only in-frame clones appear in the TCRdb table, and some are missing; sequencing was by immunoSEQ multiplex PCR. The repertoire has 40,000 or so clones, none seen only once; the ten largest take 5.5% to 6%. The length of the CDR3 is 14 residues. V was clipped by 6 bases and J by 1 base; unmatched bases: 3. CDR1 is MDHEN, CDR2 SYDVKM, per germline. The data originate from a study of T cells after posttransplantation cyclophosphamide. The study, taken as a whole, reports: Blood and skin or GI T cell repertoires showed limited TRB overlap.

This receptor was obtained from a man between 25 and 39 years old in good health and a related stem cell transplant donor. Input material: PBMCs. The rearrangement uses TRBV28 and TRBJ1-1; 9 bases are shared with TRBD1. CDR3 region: CASRGQGSNTEAFF. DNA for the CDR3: TGTGCCAGCAGAGGACAGGGGTCGAACACTGAAGCTTTCTTT.